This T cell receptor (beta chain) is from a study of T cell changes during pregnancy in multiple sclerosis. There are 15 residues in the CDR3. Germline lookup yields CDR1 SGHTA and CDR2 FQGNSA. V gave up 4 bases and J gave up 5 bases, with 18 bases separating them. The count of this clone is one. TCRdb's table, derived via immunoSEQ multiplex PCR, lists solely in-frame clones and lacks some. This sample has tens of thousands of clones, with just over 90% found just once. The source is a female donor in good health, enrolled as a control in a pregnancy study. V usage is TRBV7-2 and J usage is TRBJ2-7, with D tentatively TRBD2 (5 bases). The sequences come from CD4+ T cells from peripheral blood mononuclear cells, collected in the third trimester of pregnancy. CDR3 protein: CASSSLGLADHEQYF. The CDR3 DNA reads TGTGCCAGCAGCTCATTGGGTCTAGCAGATCACGAGCAGTACTTC. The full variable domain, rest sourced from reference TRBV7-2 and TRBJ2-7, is GAGVSQSPSNKVTEKGKDVELRCDPISGHTALYWYRQSLGQGLEFLIYFQGNSAPDKSGLPSDRFSAERTGGSVSTLTIQRTQQEDSAVYLCASSSLGLADHEQYFGPGTRLTVT.